These T cell receptor beta chains were read from a single sample in a study of T cell changes during pregnancy in multiple sclerosis. Only in-frame clones appear in the TCRdb table, and some are missing; sequencing was by immunoSEQ multiplex PCR. The data hold some 20,000 clones, with roughly 89% observed a single time. The specimen was CD4+ T cells from peripheral blood mononuclear cells, collected in the third trimester of pregnancy. These receptors were obtained from a female donor in good health, enrolled as a control in a pregnancy study. CDR3s include the opening cysteine and the closing phenylalanine or tryptophan. The D gene is left open where the match is weak. Size tells how often a clone was seen (once, few, many) or the class of an expanded clone, and some rows leave it out.

d_gene,abundance,v_gene,j_gene,CDR3aa,CDR3nt
TRBD1,NA,TRBV13,TRBJ2-5,CASSPGQGAQTQYF,TGTGCCAGCAGCCCCGGACAGGGGGCTCAGACCCAGTACTTC
NA,NA,TRBV29-1,TRBJ2-7,CSVEVGSYEQYF,TGCAGCGTTGAAGTAGGGAGCTACGAGCAGTACTTC
TRBD2,NA,TRBV7-3,TRBJ2-5,CASSSGLAGETQYF,TGTGCCAGCAGCTCCGGACTAGCGGGAGAGACCCAGTACTTC
NA,NA,TRBV10-3,TRBJ2-5,CAISELQGTRQETQYF,TGTGCCATCAGTGAGCTACAGGGAACAAGGCAAGAGACCCAGTACTTC
NA,NA,TRBV13,TRBJ2-5,CASSSRGMQETQYF,TGTGCCAGCAGCTCCCGGGGGATGCAAGAGACCCAGTACTTC
NA,NA,TRBV4-3,TRBJ1-1,CASKAPGVTEAFF,TGCGCCAGCAAAGCCCCCGGTGTCACTGAAGCTTTCTTT
NA,NA,TRBV7-3,TRBJ2-1,CASSSTGEQFF,TGTGCCAGCAGCAGTACAGGGGAGCAGTTCTTC
NA,once,TRBV5-5,TRBJ1-6,CASSLGTANSPLHF,TGTGCCAGCAGCTTGGGGACAGCGAATTCACCCCTCCACTTT
NA,NA,TRBV4-2,TRBJ2-3,CASSQDLGGTDTQYF,TGTGCCAGCAGCCAAGATCTTGGGGGGACAGATACGCAGTATTTT
NA,NA,TRBV5-1,TRBJ2-4,CASSFGGSGNIQYF,TGCGCCAGCAGCTTTGGGGGCAGCGGAAACATTCAGTACTTC
NA,NA,TRBV7-6,TRBJ1-2,CASSLGGEDGYTF,TGTGCCAGCAGCTTAGGGGGAGAAGATGGCTACACCTTC
TRBD2,NA,TRBV7-3,TRBJ2-3,CASSQTSESTDTQYF,TGTGCCAGCAGCCAGACTAGCGAAAGCACAGATACGCAGTATTTT
TRBD1,NA,TRBV7-2,TRBJ1-3,CASRRHSGTGFRSGNTIYF,TGTGCCAGCAGACGTCATTCGGGGACAGGGTTTCGCTCTGGAAACACCATATATTTT
TRBD1,few,TRBV28,TRBJ1-6,CASRSTGTSPLHF,TGTGCCAGCAGATCGACAGGGACGTCACCCCTCCACTTT
TRBD1,once,TRBV2,TRBJ1-4,CASRVQGALGEKLFF,TGTGCCAGCAGAGTTCAGGGGGCTTTAGGTGAAAAACTGTTTTTT
NA,NA,TRBV2,TRBJ2-7,CAAKWGPSSYEQYF,TGTGCCGCCAAATGGGGGCCCAGCTCCTACGAGCAGTACTTC
TRBD2,NA,TRBV25-1,TRBJ2-1,CASSPRERGVYNEQFF,TGTGCCAGCAGCCCTCGGGAGCGGGGGGTCTACAATGAGCAGTTCTTC
NA,NA,TRBV5-1,TRBJ2-7,CASSWDKTYEQYF,TGCGCCAGCAGCTGGGACAAAACCTACGAGCAGTACTTC
NA,NA,TRBV15,TRBJ2-7,CATSRERIGVDEQYF,TGTGCCACCAGCAGAGAACGAATAGGGGTGGACGAGCAGTACTTC
TRBD1,NA,TRBV27,TRBJ1-2,CASSYRGFNYGYTF,TGTGCCAGCAGTTACAGGGGTTTTAACTATGGCTACACCTTC
TRBD2,NA,TRBV14,TRBJ2-2,CASSQVGLVATGELFF,TGTGCCAGCAGCCAAGTGGGACTAGTGGCCACCGGGGAGCTGTTTTTT
TRBD1,NA,TRBV18,TRBJ1-6,CASSRDRDNSPLHF,TGTGCCAGCTCACGGGACAGGGATAATTCACCCCTCCACTTT
NA,NA,TRBV19,TRBJ2-7,CASSIQGVYEQYF,TGTGCCAGTAGTATACAGGGTGTCTACGAGCAGTACTTC
NA,NA,TRBV25-1,TRBJ1-2,CASSDTTGSGYTF,TGTGCCAGCAGTGACACAACAGGGTCTGGCTACACCTTC
NA,NA,TRBV27,TRBJ2-1,CASTTPMELSRQFF,TGTGCCAGCACCACACCTATGGAACTTAGCAGGCAGTTCTTC
TRBD1,NA,TRBV6-5,TRBJ2-7,CASSLGQGYEQYF,TGTGCCAGCAGTCTGGGACAGGGCTACGAGCAGTACTTC
TRBD2,NA,TRBV5-1,TRBJ2-5,CASSLAASGTETQYF,TGCGCCAGCAGCTTGGCGGCTAGCGGTACAGAGACCCAGTACTTC
NA,NA,TRBV9,TRBJ2-3,CASSVVGGASTDTQYF,TGTGCCAGCAGCGTAGTGGGCGGGGCCAGCACAGATACGCAGTATTTT
NA,NA,TRBV28,TRBJ1-5,CASSRSRGDQPQHF,TGTGCCAGCAGTCGCTCTAGGGGTGATCAGCCCCAGCATTTT
NA,NA,TRBV2,TRBJ2-7,CASSLNGKYYEQYF,TGTGCCAGCAGCCTCAACGGGAAGTACTACGAGCAGTACTTC
TRBD2,NA,TRBV10-3,TRBJ2-7,CAISEIRGGSNEQYF,TGTGCCATCAGTGAAATACGGGGCGGGAGTAACGAGCAGTACTTC
NA,few,TRBV12-5,TRBJ1-3,CASGLVLRGGNTIYF,TGTGCTAGTGGTTTGGTACTTAGGGGTGGAAACACCATATATTTT
TRBD1,NA,TRBV6-1,TRBJ2-7,CASSADRGLYEQYF,TGTGCCAGCAGTGCGGACAGGGGGCTCTACGAGCAGTACTTC
NA,NA,TRBV5-1,TRBJ2-1,CASKGSPTNNEQFF,TGCGCCAGCAAGGGGTCCCCAACGAACAATGAGCAGTTCTTC
TRBD2,NA,TRBV7-6,TRBJ2-3,CASSLGTSGPAPDTQYF,TGTGCCAGCAGCCTAGGGACTAGCGGCCCTGCCCCAGATACGCAGTATTTT
NA,NA,TRBV7-3,TRBJ2-3,CASSLTTTDTQYF,TGTGCCAGCAGCTTAACGACTACAGATACGCAGTATTTT
TRBD2,NA,TRBV5-1,TRBJ2-7,CASSLEAGTHYEQYF,TGCGCCAGCAGCTTGGAAGCGGGAACTCACTACGAGCAGTACTTC